The subject of this entry is one T cell receptor beta chain. Its antigen is unknown. A much larger clone is a single base away; this may be a read error. Whoever was chosen for sequencing had shown CD8+CD57+ cell expansion by flow cytometry. Blood samples were obtained from patients who had received no prior therapy. Germline CDR1 is SGHDT and CDR2 is YYEEEE. V lost 0 bases, J lost 7 bases, and 12 bases stayed unmatched. This CDR3 comprises 16 residues. The record originates from a study of CD8+CD57+ T cells in acquired aplastic anemia. Using genomic DNA as the template, TCR beta VDJ and CDR3 profiling was carried out. TCRdb analysed the reads with MiXCR anew, one entry per CDR3 protein. The data hold 120,000 or so distinct CDR3 sequences, with over 30% observed a single time. Study findings and constraints: The study identified roughly 29 CD8+ CDR3 sequences shared by patients and controls.

This sequence joins TRBV5-6 and TRBJ2-7, with TRBD1 matching 8 bases. Specimen: sorted CD4+, CD8+, or CD8+CD57+ T cells (not recorded which) from PBMCs. This TCR was recovered from a human donor with aplastic anemia. The CDR3 reads CASSLGIGTGGPEQYF. In DNA form, the CDR3 reads TGTGCCAGCAGCTTGGGGATCGGGACAGGTGGCCCTGAGCAGTACTTC.